The 6 T cell receptor beta chains in this list originate from one sample, sequenced in a study of T-cell memory formation after mild COVID-19. One entry per CDR3 protein results from TCRdb running MiXCR on the 5' RACE reads. The sample has around 340,000 distinct CDR3 sequences; around 15% are singletons. What was sequenced was PBMCs or a T cell subset sorted from them (not recorded which). The receptors were gathered from a man aged 18 to 30 who had mild COVID-19 (a few samples of this study predate the infection). Cell type and time point are not known.

V is TRBV9 and J is TRBJ2-7, with D possibly matching TRBD1 (6 bases). Germline V gene data show CDR1 as SGDLS and CDR2 as YYNGEE. There are 15 residues in the CDR3. V was trimmed by 0 bases and J by 0 bases, leaving 10 bases between them. As DNA, the CDR3 is TGTGCCAGCAGCGTAGAGGGGGATCTCTCCTACGAGCAGTACTTC. Its translation: CASSVEGDLSYEQYF. The variable domain in full, completed from reference TRBV9 and TRBJ2-7, reads DSGVTQTPKHLITATGQRVTLRCSPRSGDLSVYWYQQSLDQGLQFLIQYYNGEERAKGNILERFSAQQFPDLHSELNLSSLELGDSALYFCASSVEGDLSYEQYFGPGTRLTVT.

This clonotype was observed many times. CDR3 loop: CASSLLRRGFYNEQFF. The DNA for the CDR3 is TGTGCCAGCAGCTTATTGCGGCGGGGGTTCTACAATGAGCAGTTCTTC. The chain employs TRBV7-8 and TRBJ2-1; 7 bases are shared with TRBD2. The CDR3 length is 16 residues. Germline V gene sequence: CDR1 SGHVS, CDR2 FQNEAQ. V lost 2 bases, J lost 3 bases, and 7 bases stayed unmatched.

This clonotype has a handful of counts. This chain links TRBV7-8 with TRBJ2-3; 9 nucleotides agree with TRBD2. This CDR3 region has 16 residues. Per the germline V gene, CDR1 is SGHVS and CDR2 is FQNEAQ. The V and J ends lost 5 bases and 1 base, in that order; junction bases with no gene match: 7. The CDR3: CASSRIAGDRTDTQYF. The CDR3 DNA is TGTGCCAGCAGCCGGATAGCGGGGGACCGCACAGATACGCAGTATTTT.

This clonotype was counted a few times. The chain links TRBV7-3 to TRBJ2-1; 9 bases match TRBD1. This CDR3 has 16 residues. Per the germline V gene, CDR1 is SGHTA and CDR2 is FQGTGA. V lost 0 bases, J lost 4 bases, and 4 bases stayed unmatched. The CDR3 loop reads CASSLTLQGAYNEQFF. CDR3 coding DNA: TGTGCCAGCAGCTTAACGTTACAGGGGGCTTACAATGAGCAGTTCTTC. The full variable domain, completed using reference TRBV7-3 and TRBJ2-1, is GAGVSQTPSNKVTEKGKYVELRCDPISGHTALYWYRQSLGQGPEFLIYFQGTGAADDSGLPNDRFFAVRPEGSVSTLKIQRTERGDSAVYLCASSLTLQGAYNEQFFGPGTRLTVL.

This clonotype has just a few counts. This sequence joins TRBV20-1 and TRBJ2-4; D gene unclear. CDR1 and CDR2 from the germline V gene are DFQATT and SNEGSKA (reference sequence). Trimming shortened V by 2 bases and J by 8 bases, and 7 bases separated the two germline ends. CDR3 length: 11 amino acids. The DNA of the CDR3 is TGCAGTGCTAGACATATCGACATTCAGTACTTC. This sequence encodes CSARHIDIQYF.

The chain employs TRBV6-2 or TRBV6-3 and TRBJ2-2, with D maybe TRBD1 (6 bases). Trimming took off 1 base at V and 2 bases at J, with 14 bases between the two ends. This CDR3 is 17 amino acids long. Per germline, CDR1 MNHEY and CDR2 SVGEGT. CDR3 DNA: TGTGCCAGCAGTTACTTCGCGGCAGGGGCCAACACCGGGGAGCTGTTTTTT. This sequence encodes CASSYFAAGANTGELFF.